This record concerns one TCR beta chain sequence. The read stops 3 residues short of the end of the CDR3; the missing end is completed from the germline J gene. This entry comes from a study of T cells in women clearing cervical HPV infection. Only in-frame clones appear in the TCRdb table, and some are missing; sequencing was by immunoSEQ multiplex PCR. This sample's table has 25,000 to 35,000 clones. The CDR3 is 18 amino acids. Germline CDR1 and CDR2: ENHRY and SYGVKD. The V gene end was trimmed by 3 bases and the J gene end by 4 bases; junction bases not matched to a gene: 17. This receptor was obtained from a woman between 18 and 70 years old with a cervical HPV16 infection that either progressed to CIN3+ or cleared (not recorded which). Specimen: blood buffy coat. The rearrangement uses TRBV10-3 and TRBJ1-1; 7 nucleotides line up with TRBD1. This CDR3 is CAISEKEDRLLLGTEAFF. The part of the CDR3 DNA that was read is TGTGCCATCAGTGAAAAGGAGGACAGGTTACTTTTGGGCACTGAA.